The 15 T cell receptor beta chains presented below share a single source sample, sequenced in a study of cytomegalovirus exposure and HLA in healthy donors. The PCR employed 60 Vbeta primers together with 13 Jbeta primers. Only in-frame clones appear in the TCRdb table, and some are missing; sequencing was by immunoSEQ multiplex PCR. The sample holds about 110,000 clones, about 70% seen once. Sequences were obtained from PBMCs. These receptors were obtained from a boy aged 5-17 years in good health and CMV-seronegative.

J is TRBJ2-2 and V is TRBV18, with D possibly TRBD1 on 6 matching bases. V was cut by 1 base and J by 6 bases, with 15 bases left in between. The CDR3 sequence is 16 residues long. The V gene's germline CDR1 is KGHSH and CDR2 LQKENI. In DNA, the CDR3 is TGTGCCAGCTCACCACAGTCAGGGGACCAGGCCGGGGAGCTGTTTTTT. Translated: CASSPQSGDQAGELFF.

The V and J genes are TRBV28 and TRBJ1-6; no firm D call. V shed 8 bases and J shed 0 bases, with 8 bases lying between them. Germline CDR1 is MDHEN and CDR2 is SYDVKM. This CDR3 spans 14 amino acids. CDR3 sequence: CASGLVSYNSPLHF. The CDR3 DNA sequence: TGTGCCAGCGGCCTTGTCTCCTATAATTCACCCCTCCACTTT. The complete variable domain, with remaining parts taken from reference TRBV28 and TRBJ1-6, reads DVKVTQSSRYLVKRTGEKVFLECVQDMDHENMFWYRQDPGLGLRLIYFSYDVKMKEKGDIPEGYSVSREKKERFSLILESASTNQTSMYLCASGLVSYNSPLHFGNGTRLTVT.

In nucleotides, the CDR3 is TGTGCCAGCACTCGGGACTCCTACGAGCAGTACTTC. Translating gives CASTRDSYEQYF. V is TRBV5-6 and J is TRBJ2-7; weak D call: TRBD2 (5 bases). The V gene lost 6 bases and the J gene lost 0 bases, with 7 bases spanning the gap. This CDR3 has 12 residues. Germline CDR1 and CDR2: SGHDT and YYEEEE.

The rearrangement joins TRBV9 to TRBJ2-7, with D possibly matching TRBD2 (5 bases). The CDR3 is made up of 17 amino acids. V lost 1 base and J lost 1, with 18 bases in between. Germline lookup yields CDR1 SGDLS and CDR2 YYNGEE. The CDR3 is CASSVLCEKRTSYEQYF. CDR3 sequence (DNA): TGTGCCAGCAGCGTATTGTGTGAGAAAAGGACTTCCTACGAGCAGTACTTC.

The gene calls are TRBV2 and TRBJ2-7; D gene unclear. Germline CDR1 SNHLY, CDR2 FYNNEI. The V end lost 1 base, the J end lost 4 bases, and 11 bases lay between the germline ends. The CDR3 consists of 14 residues. This CDR3 reads CASSEENSLYEQYF. The CDR3 bases are TGTGCCAGCAGTGAAGAGAACAGCCTATACGAGCAGTACTTC.

The chain couples TRBV28 to TRBJ2-4; 10 nucleotides line up with TRBD1. V was pared by 3 bases and J by 9 bases, with 5 bases of the junction left unmatched. The germline V gene encodes CDR1 MDHEN and CDR2 SYDVKM. The CDR3 length is 14 residues. In DNA, the CDR3 is TGTGCCAGCAGTTTCGGACAGGGGGTCGGCATTCAGTACTTC. Its translation is CASSFGQGVGIQYF. Together with reference TRBV28 and TRBJ2-4, the CDR3 gives the full variable domain: DVKVTQSSRYLVKRTGEKVFLECVQDMDHENMFWYRQDPGLGLRLIYFSYDVKMKEKGDIPEGYSVSREKKERFSLILESASTNQTSMYLCASSFGQGVGIQYFGAGTRLSVL.

V and J are TRBV19 and TRBJ1-2, with D possibly being TRBD1 (5 bases). The CDR3 spans 14 residues. Germline V gene sequence: CDR1 LNHDA, CDR2 SQIVND (reference sequence). The germline V and J ends were trimmed by 7 bases and 5 bases, with 17 bases remaining between them. In DNA form, the CDR3 reads TGTGCCAGTAACTGGGGCAGGCTGCTTTATGGCTACACCTTC. Protein sequence: CASNWGRLLYGYTF.

The chain links TRBV2 to TRBJ2-5; D is undetermined. The assigned J gene may be wrong: the sequence end matches TRBJ2-7 better. Per germline, CDR1 SNHLY and CDR2 FYNNEI. This CDR3 spans 10 amino acids. CDR3: CASSSYEQYF. CDR3 nucleotides: TGTGCCAGCAGCTCCTACGAGCAGTACTTC.

The chain joins TRBV5-4 to TRBJ1-1; D is unclear. Deletions cut 0 bases from V and 0 bases from J, with 6 bases between. Germline V gene data show CDR1 as SGHNT and CDR2 as YYREEE (reference sequence). The CDR3 length is 14 residues. The CDR3 coding sequence is TGTGCCAGCAGCTTGGACGAGGTGAACACTGAAGCTTTCTTT. It codes for CASSLDEVNTEAFF.

V is TRBV10-2 and J is TRBJ2-7; D might be TRBD1 (6 bases). V was clipped by 3 bases and J by 5 bases, with 17 bases between them. Germline-derived CDR1 and CDR2 are WSHSY and SAAADI. CDR3 length: 15 residues. CDR3 coding DNA: TGCGCCAGCAGTGAATCTTATAGGGGGAGAAACGAGCAGTACTTC. It yields the protein CASSESYRGRNEQYF.

The table lists this clone with a few counts. The J gene is TRBJ2-1, the V gene TRBV2; TRBD2 aligns across 13 bases. V trimming: 4 bases; J trimming: 5 bases; junction bases outside the gene matches: 11. Germline CDR1 and CDR2: SNHLY and FYNNEI. The CDR3 is 18 amino acids. The CDR3 DNA sequence: TGTGCCAGCAGTGGACGACTAGCGGGGGGTAATCCCCACAATGAGCAGTTCTTC. Protein sequence: CASSGRLAGGNPHNEQFF.

The rearrangement joins TRBV15 to TRBJ1-2; the match to TRBD1 covers 7 bases. After removal of 4 bases from V and 4 bases from J, the junction contained 3 bases not matched to a gene. Germline loops: CDR1 LNHNV, CDR2 YYDKDF (reference sequence). This CDR3 has 13 residues. CDR3 loop: CATSIGQAYGYTF. In DNA, the CDR3 is TGTGCCACCAGCATCGGACAGGCCTATGGCTACACCTTC.

The chain joins TRBV4-1 to TRBJ2-1; D not certain. This CDR3 contains 16 residues. The V and J ends lost 2 bases and 0 bases respectively, with 11 bases between them. Germline CDR1 reads MGHRA; CDR2 reads YSYEKL. This chain's CDR3 is CASSQSVSRSYNEQFF. The CDR3 DNA reads as TGCGCCAGCAGCCAATCGGTCTCCCGCTCCTACAATGAGCAGTTCTTC.

The chain couples TRBV6-5 to TRBJ2-7; 8 bases fit TRBD2. The J segment lost 2 bases and the V segment lost 7 bases, leaving 4 bases of the junction unmatched. There are 13 residues in the CDR3. Per the germline V gene, CDR1 is MNHEY and CDR2 is SVGAGI. The chain's CDR3 is CASNAGGTYEQYF. The CDR3 region has the DNA TGTGCCAGCAACGCGGGGGGAACCTACGAGCAGTACTTC.

This clone showed up just a few times. This rearrangement joins TRBV5-4 to TRBJ2-5; D call uncertain. The CDR3 loop spans 14 amino acids. Per germline, CDR1 SGHNT and CDR2 YYREEE (reference sequence). The V end was cut by 0 bases, the J end by 1 base, with 7 bases between. CDR3 coding DNA: TGTGCCAGCAGCTTGGGCAGGCCCCAAGAGACCCAGTACTTC. Its translation: CASSLGRPQETQYF.